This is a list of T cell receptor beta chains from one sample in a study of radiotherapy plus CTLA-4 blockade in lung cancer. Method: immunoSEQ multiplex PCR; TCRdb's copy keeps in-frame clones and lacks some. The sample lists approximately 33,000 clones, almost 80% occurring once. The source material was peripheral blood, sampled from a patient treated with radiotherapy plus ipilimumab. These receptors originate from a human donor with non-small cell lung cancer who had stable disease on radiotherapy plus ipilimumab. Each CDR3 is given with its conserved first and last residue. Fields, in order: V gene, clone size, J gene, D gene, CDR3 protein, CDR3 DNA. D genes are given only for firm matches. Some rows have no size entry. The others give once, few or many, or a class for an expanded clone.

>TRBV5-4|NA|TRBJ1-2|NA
CASSLDLLRVF
TGTGCCAGCAGCTTGGATCTTCTTCGAGTTTTC
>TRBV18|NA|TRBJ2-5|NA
CASSPEPGTQETQYF
TGTGCCAGCTCACCGGAACCGGGAACTCAAGAGACCCAGTACTTC
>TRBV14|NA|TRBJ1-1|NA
CASSPKLNTEAFF
TGTGCCAGCAGCCCAAAGCTGAACACTGAAGCTTTCTTT
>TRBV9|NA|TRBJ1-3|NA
CASSEDNVKNTIYF
TGTGCCAGCAGCGAGGACAATGTGAAAAACACCATATATTTT
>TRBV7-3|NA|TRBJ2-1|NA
CASSSGTISYNEQFF
TGTGCCAGCAGCTCGGGGACAATCTCCTACAATGAGCAGTTCTTC
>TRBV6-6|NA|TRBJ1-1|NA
CASSYLPTVNTEAFF
TGTGCCAGCAGTTACCTTCCGACAGTGAACACTGAAGCTTTCTTT
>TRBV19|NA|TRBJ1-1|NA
CASSIVLGGVEAFF
TGTGCCAGTAGTATAGTCCTGGGAGGAGTTGAAGCTTTCTTT
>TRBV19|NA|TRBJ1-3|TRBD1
CASTDRVSLYAIYF
TGTGCCAGTACCGACAGGGTGTCCTTGTACGCCATATATTTT
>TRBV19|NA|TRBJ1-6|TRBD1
CASSIEGHRGGSPLHF
TGTGCCAGTAGTATAGAAGGTCACAGGGGTGGTTCACCCCTCCACTTT
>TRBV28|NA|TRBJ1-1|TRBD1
CASSPGGGMNTEAFF
TGTGCCAGCAGCCCAGGGGGCGGAATGAACACTGAAGCTTTCTTT
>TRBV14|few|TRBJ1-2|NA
CASSQEATFGYTF
TGTGCCAGCAGCCAAGAGGCGACCTTTGGCTACACCTTC
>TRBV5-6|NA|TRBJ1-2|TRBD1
CASSLGTGQGNYGYTF
TGTGCCAGCAGTTTGGGCACCGGACAGGGGAACTATGGCTACACCTTC
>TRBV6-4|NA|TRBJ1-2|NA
CASSDSTTGNYGYTF
TGTGCCAGCAGTGACTCAACCACAGGGAACTATGGCTACACCTTC
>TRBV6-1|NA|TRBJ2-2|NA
CASSATRGAGELFF
TGTGCCAGCAGTGCGACTAGAGGTGCCGGGGAGCTGTTTTTT
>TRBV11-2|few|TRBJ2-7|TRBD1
CASSQVPGQGFVHEQYF
TGTGCCAGCAGCCAGGTTCCGGGACAGGGTTTTGTCCACGAGCAGTACTTC
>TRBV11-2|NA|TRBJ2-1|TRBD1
CASRNAVGQKTYNEQFF
TGTGCCAGCAGAAACGCCGTGGGACAGAAAACCTACAATGAGCAGTTCTTC
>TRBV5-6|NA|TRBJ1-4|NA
CASSPVGRGNEKLFF
TGTGCCAGCAGCCCCGTGGGCAGGGGAAATGAAAAACTGTTTTTT
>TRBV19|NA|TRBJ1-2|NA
CASSMSLSYGYTF
TGTGCCAGTAGTATGTCACTGAGCTATGGCTACACCTTC
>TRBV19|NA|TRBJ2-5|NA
CASSILGQETQYF
TGTGCCAGTAGTATTCTTGGCCAAGAGACCCAGTACTTC
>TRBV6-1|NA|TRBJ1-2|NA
CASSAVGYTF
TGTGCCAGCAGTGCAGTTGGCTACACCTTC
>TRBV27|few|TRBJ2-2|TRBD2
CASSLVSGGTPGELFF
TGTGCCAGCAGTTTAGTGTCGGGGGGGACTCCCGGGGAGCTGTTTTTT
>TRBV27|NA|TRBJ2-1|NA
CASSGQLGLSGEQFF
TGTGCCAGCAGCGGACAATTAGGACTCTCGGGTGAGCAGTTCTTC